A single sample gave rise to the 23 T cell receptor beta chains below, sequenced in a study of human T cells and chemical hapten exposure. Time point here: pre-sensitization, week 0. The treatment was: therapeutic diphenylcyclopropenone sensitization with weekly scalp DPC. Via MiXCR, TCRdb re-called the RACE reads, giving one row per CDR3 protein. The sample consists of around 300,000 distinct CDR3 sequences, roughly 6% of them appearing once. This specimen was whole blood, taken in connection with sensitization to the hapten diphenylcyclopropenone (DPC). The receptor set was obtained from a woman under 30 with alopecia areata. Some clones in this sample may be carry-over from other donors' samples.

There are many counts of this clonotype. The rearrangement links TRBV4-3 to TRBJ2-1; 7 bases agree with TRBD1. The J segment lost 10 bases and the V segment lost 4 bases, leaving 7 bases of the junction unmatched. This CDR3 contains 13 residues. The germline V gene encodes CDR1 LGHNA and CDR2 YSLEER. The CDR3 bases are TGCGCCAGCAGCCGAGACAGGGTTGAGGAGCAGTTCTTC. Protein product: CASSRDRVEEQFF.

Ten or more counts support this clonotype. This chain links TRBV11-2 with TRBJ1-1; tentatively, D is TRBD1 (6 bases). The CDR3 is 13 amino acids. V lost 5 bases to trimming and J lost 5 bases, with 12 bases between them. Germline V CDR1 and CDR2: SGHAT, FQNNGV. For the CDR3, the DNA is TGTGCCAGCAGCCGTTCGGGGGCAACTGAAGCTTTCTTT. It yields the protein CASSRSGATEAFF.

J is TRBJ2-5 and V is TRBV6-6, with D perhaps matching TRBD1 (5 bases). Germline V gives CDR1 MNHNY, CDR2 SVGAGI (reference sequence). V gave up 3 bases and J gave up 0 bases, with 8 bases separating them. The CDR3 runs to 14 residues. CDR3 residues: CASSYPGYQETQYF. The DNA of the CDR3 is TGTGCCAGCAGTTATCCAGGGTACCAAGAGACCCAGTACTTC.

This rearrangement joins TRBV7-2 to TRBJ2-7; 7 bases line up with TRBD2. With 3 bases clipped from V and 11 bases from J, the junction kept 4 bases outside the gene matches. There are 11 residues in the CDR3. Germline V gives CDR1 SGHTA, CDR2 FQGNSA. The CDR3 loop reads CASSFGGVEYF. The DNA of the CDR3 is TGTGCCAGCAGCTTTGGGGGGGTAGAGTACTTC.

In its sample, this clonotype was seen a few times. The rearrangement links TRBV3-1 to TRBJ2-2, with 9 bases matching TRBD2. The CDR3 contains 17 residues. CDR1 and CDR2 (germline): LGHDT, YNNKEL (reference sequence). J gave up 1 base and V 0 bases, and 3 bases lay outside the gene matches. The DNA for the CDR3 is TGTGCCAGCAGCCAAGACGGGCGGGAGGGGAACACCGGGGAGCTGTTTTTT. It encodes CASSQDGREGNTGELFF.

This chain connects TRBV7-2 to TRBJ2-3, with TRBD2 matching 9 bases. CDR3 length: 15 residues. CDR1 SGHTA and CDR2 FQGNSA come from the germline V gene. V dropped 2 bases and J dropped 5; count of bases not matched to a gene: 5. CDR3 bases: TGTGCCAGCAGCTTAATAGCGGGGGCGGGAGATACGCAGTATTTT. It encodes CASSLIAGAGDTQYF.

This clonotype was observed many times. CDR3 protein: CASSSPTNEKLFF. The CDR3 region has the DNA TGTGCCAGCAGTTCACCGACCAATGAAAAACTGTTTTTT. The chain combines TRBV27 with TRBJ1-4; D is ambiguous. Germline V lookup: CDR1 MNHEY, CDR2 SMNVEV (reference sequence). This CDR3 has 13 amino acids. The ends were cut back, 4 bases at V and 5 bases at J, with 8 bases in the middle.

This clonotype was recorded many times. Written as DNA, the CDR3 is TGTGCCAGCAGCACCCGGGACTCCTACTCCTACAATGAGCAGTTCTTC. Its protein is CASSTRDSYSYNEQFF. This sequence joins TRBV7-9 and TRBJ2-1; possibly TRBD2 for D (6 bases). V lost 5 bases to trimming and J lost 0 bases, with 14 bases between them. The CDR3 length is 16 residues. The V gene's germline CDR1 is SEHNR and CDR2 FQNEAQ (reference sequence).

This clonotype was seen at least ten times. The chain links TRBV7-8 to TRBJ2-3; D uncertain. This CDR3 has 14 residues. V gave up 1 base and J gave up 4 bases, with 9 bases separating them. Germline assignment: CDR1 SGHVS and CDR2 FQNEAQ. Written as DNA, the CDR3 is TGTGCCAGCAGCTTAGAGCAAGAGGCAGATACGCAGTATTTT. Its translation: CASSLEQEADTQYF.

This chain uses TRBV20-1 with TRBJ2-3, with D tentatively TRBD1 (6 bases). Germline V gene lookup returns CDR1 DFQATT and CDR2 SNEGSKA (reference sequence). The CDR3 contains 14 residues. V lost 0 bases to trimming and J lost 2 bases, with 9 bases between them. In DNA, the CDR3 is TGCAGTGCTAGAGAGAGGGGGAACACAGATACGCAGTATTTT. This gives the protein CSARERGNTDTQYF.

This clonotype was seen repeatedly, ten times or more. The chain has TRBV6-1 and TRBJ2-1; 12 positions agree with TRBD2. After removal of 6 bases from V and 9 bases from J, the junction contained 12 bases not matched to a gene. This CDR3 is built from 16 residues. Germline V CDR1 and CDR2: MNHNS, SASEGT. The CDR3 DNA sequence: TGTGCCAGCAGGAGAACCTCTAGCGGGGGGGCCCCTGAGCAGTTCTTC. Translated: CASRRTSSGGAPEQFF.

This clonotype was detected only a few times. One junction end disagrees with the germline gene, perhaps due to a read error. The rearrangement links TRBV24-1 to TRBJ2-2, with 7 positions matching TRBD1. CDR3 size: 14 residues. Germline CDR1 reads KGHDR; CDR2 reads SFDVKD. CDR3 sequence reads: CATSTQGNTWELFF. In nucleotides, the CDR3 is TGTGCCACCAGTACACAGGGGAACACCTGGGAGCTGTTTTTT.

This clonotype was seen only a few times. This chain connects TRBV28 to TRBJ2-1, with 14 bases identical to TRBD2. This CDR3 has 15 residues. The germline V gene has CDR1 MDHEN and CDR2 SYDVKM. J was trimmed by 10 bases and V by 3 bases; bases with no gene match: 5. CDR3 residues: CASSLGLAGALEQFF. CDR3 coding DNA: TGTGCCAGCAGTTTGGGACTAGCGGGGGCCCTAGAGCAGTTCTTC.

The sample holds many counts of this clonotype. The gene calls are TRBV29-1 and TRBJ1-2; TRBD1 matches 9 bases. V was pared by 4 bases and J by 3 bases, with 12 bases of the junction left unmatched. This CDR3 comprises 16 residues. Germline values: CDR1 SQVTM, CDR2 ANQGSEA. CDR3 amino acids: CSVVLPRGQGHYGYTF. The DNA for the CDR3 is TGCAGCGTTGTCCTCCCACGGGGACAGGGCCACTATGGCTACACCTTC.

This clonotype was observed a few times. The gene calls are TRBV5-1 and TRBJ2-1; the match to TRBD2 covers 11 bases. CDR3 size: 17 residues. Germline assignment: CDR1 SGHRS and CDR2 YFSETQ. The junction had 5 bases not matched to a gene; V was cut back by 0 bases and J by 3 bases. The CDR3 DNA sequence: TGCGCCAGCAGCTTGGGACTAGCGGGGACTATCTACAATGAGCAGTTCTTC. Its translation is CASSLGLAGTIYNEQFF.

This clonotype was detected a few times. V gene TRBV3-1 combines with J gene TRBJ1-6; 9 bases line up with TRBD1. There are 17 residues in the CDR3. Germline V lookup: CDR1 LGHDT, CDR2 YNNKEL (reference sequence). V lost 0 bases to trimming and J lost 2 bases; unmatched junction nucleotides: 2. The CDR3 spells CASSQEGTGTYNSPLHF. The CDR3 nucleotides read TGTGCCAGCAGCCAAGAAGGGACAGGGACCTATAATTCACCCCTCCACTTT. Full variable domain (rest looked up from reference TRBV3-1 and TRBJ1-6): DTAVSQTPKYLVTQMGNDKSIKCEQNLGHDTMYWYKQDSKKFLKIMFSYNNKELIINETVPNRFSPKSPDKAHLNLHINSLELGDSAVYFCASSQEGTGTYNSPLHFGNGTRLTVT.

The CDR3 DNA reads as TGTGCCACCAGTGACTCCACAATGGGAGATACGCAGTATTTT. Protein product: CATSDSTMGDTQYF. J is TRBJ2-3 and V is TRBV24-1, with D unclear. Trimming shortened V by 4 bases and J by 5 bases, and 12 bases separated the two germline ends. The CDR3 length is 14 residues. CDR1 is KGHDR and CDR2 is SFDVKD in the germline V gene.

This clonotype was detected many times. This chain connects TRBV29-1 to TRBJ1-2; D remains unclear. The germline CDR1 and CDR2 sequences are SQVTM and ANQGSEA. Trimming removed 0 bases at V and 3 bases at J, with 5 bases between. The CDR3 covers 12 residues. The CDR3 DNA is TGCAGCGTTGAAGATCAGGACTATGGCTACACCTTC. It translates to CSVEDQDYGYTF.

The rearrangement joins TRBV20-1 to TRBJ2-1, with D tentatively TRBD1 (5 bases). Per germline, CDR1 DFQATT and CDR2 SNEGSKA (reference sequence). V lost 4 bases, J lost 5 bases, and 9 bases lay in between. This CDR3 is 12 amino acids long. The CDR3, as DNA: TGCAGTGCTATGTCAGGGAACAATGAGCAGTTCTTC. Protein: CSAMSGNNEQFF.

This clonotype was observed a handful of times. The chain combines TRBV12-3 or TRBV12-4 with TRBJ2-1, with 8 bases lining up with TRBD2. The CDR3 sequence is 18 residues long. The V and J ends lost 3 bases and 0 bases, in that order; junction bases with no gene match: 10. CDR3 protein: CASSLSSGPLSSYNEQFF. The DNA of the CDR3 is TGTGCCAGCAGTTTGTCTAGCGGGCCATTAAGCTCCTACAATGAGCAGTTCTTC.

This clonotype showed up just a few times. The CDR3 spells CASSKCGLAGEDTQYF. CDR3 nucleotide sequence: TGTGCCAGCAGCAAATGCGGACTAGCGGGAGAGGATACGCAGTATTTT. This chain joins TRBV21-1 and TRBJ2-3; TRBD2, as called in the table, went unchecked against the DNA. TRBV21-1 is a documented pseudogene. This CDR3 comprises 16 residues.

This clonotype was counted ten times or more. The chain is built from TRBV7-2 and TRBJ2-5; D is unresolved. CDR1 is SGHTA and CDR2 is FQGNSA in the germline V gene. V lost 1 base, J lost 1 base, and 4 bases lay in between. The CDR3 length is 13 residues. This CDR3 is CASSLEIQETQYF. CDR3 in DNA: TGTGCCAGCAGCTTAGAGATCCAAGAGACCCAGTACTTC. The full variable domain, rest sourced from reference TRBV7-2 and TRBJ2-5, is GAGVSQSPSNKVTEKGKDVELRCDPISGHTALYWYRQSLGQGLEFLIYFQGNSAPDKSGLPSDRFSAERTGGSVSTLTIQRTQQEDSAVYLCASSLEIQETQYFGPGTRLLVL.

This clonotype was observed many times. The V call is TRBV4-3, the J call TRBJ1-2, with D unresolved. The CDR3 has 14 amino acids. V lost 2 bases, J lost 2 bases, and 9 bases lay in between. The germline CDR1 and CDR2 sequences are LGHNA and YSLEER. This CDR3 is CASSQNRLNYGYTF. The CDR3 DNA sequence: TGCGCCAGCAGCCAAAACAGACTAAACTATGGCTACACCTTC.